The entry that follows covers one T cell receptor beta chain sequence. What it binds is not known. Profiled with immunoSEQ multiplex PCR; TCRdb holds only in-frame clones, not every one. This table has around 66,000 clones, around 75% appearing once. This sample was included in a study of vaccination effects on CD4 cells after COVID-19. Study outcomes and limitations: Nearly all vaccine-induced clones in healthy recipients recognized only SARS-CoV-2.

ViraFEST used viral peptide pools to expand antigen-specific CD4+ T cells before sequencing. Culture lasted about ten days before CD4+ T cell isolation. All vaccine recipients tested negative for nucleocapsid antibodies and had never contracted SARS-CoV-2 infection. Germline loops: CDR1 KGHSH, CDR2 LQKENI. The CDR3 runs 13 residues. The V end lost 3 bases, the J end lost 1 base, and 6 bases lay between the germline ends. The clonotype originates from a human donor who received a COVID-19 vaccine. This rearrangement joins TRBV18 to TRBJ1-1; D may be TRBD1 (6 bases). Here the sequenced sample was CD4+ T cells from PBMCs cultured with HCoV-OC43 spike peptides, taken before COVID-19 vaccination. Noted subset: HCoV-OC43 spike overlapping peptide pool stimulation. The CDR3: CASSPTGNTEAFF. In DNA form, the CDR3 reads TGTGCCAGCTCACCGACAGGGAACACTGAAGCTTTCTTT.